This TCR beta chain was documented in a study of blood T cell repertoires in COVID-19. Overall study: Specimens from acute and convalescent COVID-19 originated in the United States, Italy and Spain. From T cells, B-cell-depleted T cells, or PBMCs came the material, which was cDNA or gDNA.

The CDR3 covers 14 residues. Deletions cut 5 bases from V and 9 bases from J, with 19 bases between. The V gene's germline CDR1 is LGHDT and CDR2 YNNKEL (reference sequence). Seattle enrolled patients during active infection and tracked them longitudinally. Per the original data handling: Reference gene primer amplification yielded estimated nucleated cell counts. Sequenced by immunoSEQ multiplex PCR; TCRdb stores in-frame clones only, minus some. V and J calls and clone size are those listed in that table; D and trimming were worked out from the DNA. In the table there are under 550,000 clones, approximately 90% of which are singletons.

The TCR sequence derives from a man younger than 30 with COVID-19, enrolled during active disease. This chain links TRBV3-1 (or the pseudogene TRBV3-2) with TRBJ1-2; a weak D match, TRBD1 (6 bases). Sequencing input: peripheral blood. The CDR3 reads CASSMDSRLISYTF. The CDR3 region has the DNA TGTGCCAGCAGCATGGACAGTAGACTGATAAGCTACACCTTC.